This T cell receptor beta chain was obtained from a study of shared clonotypes between healthy human individuals. Study details: Per donor, CD8 memory used one plate, CD8 naive used two, CD4 memory used three and CD4 naive used three.

The study's findings and limits: An effect of sequencing depth on clonotype sharing among donors was expected.

The germline gives CDR1 SGHVS, CDR2 FNYEAQ. CDR3 length equals 16 residues. Trimming removed 1 base at V and 3 bases at J, with 14 bases between. A note on this clone: Antigen specificity is unknown.

This was a deep-level run. Per the authors' pipeline: Junction-only sequences produced by ImmunoSEQ had no quality scores, so filtering differed. Assay: immunoSEQ multiplex PCR; the TCRdb copy retains only in-frame clones and omits some. V, J and clone size reflect that table, while D and trimming were determined from the DNA. The repertoire holds some 87,000 clones, with 68% as singletons. This sequence was found in a man aged 30 to 39 in good health. The sample taken for sequencing was memory CD8+ T cells sorted from blood. Subset noted: CD45RO+ cells pooled with CCR7-negative TemRA cells. The genes are TRBV7-6 and TRBJ2-3; perhaps TRBD2 as D (6 bases). CDR3 loop: CASSLDGVAATDTQYF. CDR3 DNA: TGTGCCAGCAGCTTAGACGGGGTAGCGGCGACAGATACGCAGTATTTT.